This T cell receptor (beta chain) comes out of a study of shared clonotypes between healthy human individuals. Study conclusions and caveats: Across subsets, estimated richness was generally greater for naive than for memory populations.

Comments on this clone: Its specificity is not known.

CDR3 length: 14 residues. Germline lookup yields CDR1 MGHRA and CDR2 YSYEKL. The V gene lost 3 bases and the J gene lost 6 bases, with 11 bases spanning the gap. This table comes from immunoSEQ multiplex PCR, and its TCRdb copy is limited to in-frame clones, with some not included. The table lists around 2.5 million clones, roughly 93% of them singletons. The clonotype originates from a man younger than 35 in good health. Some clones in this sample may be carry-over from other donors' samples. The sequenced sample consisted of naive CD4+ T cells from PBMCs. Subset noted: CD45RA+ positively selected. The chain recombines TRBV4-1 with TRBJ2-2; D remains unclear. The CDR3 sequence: CASSHDPGAGELFF. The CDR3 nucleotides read TGCGCCAGCAGCCACGACCCTGGCGCCGGGGAGCTGTTTTTT.